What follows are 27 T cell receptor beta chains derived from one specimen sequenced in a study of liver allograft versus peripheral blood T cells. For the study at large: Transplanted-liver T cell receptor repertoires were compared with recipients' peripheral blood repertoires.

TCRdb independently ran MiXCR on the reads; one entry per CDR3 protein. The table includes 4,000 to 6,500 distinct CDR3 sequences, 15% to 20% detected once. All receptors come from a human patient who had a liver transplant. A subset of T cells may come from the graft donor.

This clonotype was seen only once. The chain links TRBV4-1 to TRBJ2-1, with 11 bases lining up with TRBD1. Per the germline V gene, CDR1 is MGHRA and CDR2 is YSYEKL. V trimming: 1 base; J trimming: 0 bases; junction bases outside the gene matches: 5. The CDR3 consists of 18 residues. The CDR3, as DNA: TGCGCCAGCAGCCAAGCGGACAGGGGGCTTATCTCCTACAATGAGCAGTTCTTC. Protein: CASSQADRGLISYNEQFF.

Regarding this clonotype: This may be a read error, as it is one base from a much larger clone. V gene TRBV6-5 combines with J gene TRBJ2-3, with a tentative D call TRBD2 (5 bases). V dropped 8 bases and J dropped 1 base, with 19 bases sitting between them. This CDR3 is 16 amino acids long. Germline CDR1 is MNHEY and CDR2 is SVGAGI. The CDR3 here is CASRRSGNPGTDTQYF. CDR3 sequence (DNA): TGTGCCAGCCGACGGTCCGGGAATCCTGGCACAGATACGCAGTATTTT.

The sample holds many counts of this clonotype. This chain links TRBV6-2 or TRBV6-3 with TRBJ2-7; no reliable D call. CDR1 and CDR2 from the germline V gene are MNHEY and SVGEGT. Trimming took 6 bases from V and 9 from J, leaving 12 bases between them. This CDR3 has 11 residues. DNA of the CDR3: TGTGCCAGCAGCCGGATGTTTGGGCAGTACTTC. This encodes CASSRMFGQYF.

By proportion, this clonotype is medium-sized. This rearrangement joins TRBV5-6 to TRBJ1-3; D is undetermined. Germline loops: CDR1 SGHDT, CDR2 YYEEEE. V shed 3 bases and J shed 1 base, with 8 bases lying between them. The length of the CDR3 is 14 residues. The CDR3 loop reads CASSWGISGNTIYF. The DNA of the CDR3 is TGTGCCAGCAGCTGGGGAATTTCTGGAAACACCATATATTTT.

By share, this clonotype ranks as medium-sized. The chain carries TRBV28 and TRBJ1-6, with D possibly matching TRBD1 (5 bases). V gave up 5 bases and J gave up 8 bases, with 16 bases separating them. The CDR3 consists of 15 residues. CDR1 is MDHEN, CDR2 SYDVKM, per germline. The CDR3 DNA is TGTGCCAGCAGTCAAATACCGGGACCCCATTCACCCCTCCACTTT. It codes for CASSQIPGPHSPLHF.

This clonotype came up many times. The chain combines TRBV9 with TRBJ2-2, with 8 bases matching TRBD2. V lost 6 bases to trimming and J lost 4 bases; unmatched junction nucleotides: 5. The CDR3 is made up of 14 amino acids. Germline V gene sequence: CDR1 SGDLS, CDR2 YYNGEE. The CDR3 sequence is CASKSGGATGELFF. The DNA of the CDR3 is TGTGCCAGCAAGTCGGGAGGGGCCACCGGGGAGCTGTTTTTT.

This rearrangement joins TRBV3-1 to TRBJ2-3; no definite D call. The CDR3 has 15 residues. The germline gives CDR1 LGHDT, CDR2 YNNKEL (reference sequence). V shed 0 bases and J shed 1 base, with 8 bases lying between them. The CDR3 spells CASSQDVLRTDTQYF. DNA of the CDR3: TGTGCCAGCAGCCAAGATGTACTTCGCACAGATACGCAGTATTTT.

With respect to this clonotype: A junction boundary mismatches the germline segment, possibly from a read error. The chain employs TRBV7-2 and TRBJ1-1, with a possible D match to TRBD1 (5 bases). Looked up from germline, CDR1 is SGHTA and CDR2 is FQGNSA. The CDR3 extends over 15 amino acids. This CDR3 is CVSSPWGEVNTEAFF. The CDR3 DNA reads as TGTGTCAGCTCTCCTTGGGGGGAAGTGAACACTGAAGCTTTCTTT.

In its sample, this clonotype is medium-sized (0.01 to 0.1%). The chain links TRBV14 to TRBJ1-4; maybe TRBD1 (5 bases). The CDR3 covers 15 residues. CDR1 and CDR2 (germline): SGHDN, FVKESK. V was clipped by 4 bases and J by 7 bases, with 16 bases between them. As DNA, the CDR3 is TGTGCCAGCAGCCCGGGGGAAGCTCTACGTGAAAAACTGTTTTTT. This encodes CASSPGEALREKLFF.

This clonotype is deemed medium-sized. CDR3: CASSYGPGQPQHF. The CDR3 region has the DNA TGTGCCAGCAGTTACGGCCCGGGGCAACCCCAGCATTTT. The chain employs TRBV6-5 and TRBJ1-5; D may be TRBD1 (5 bases). Germline values: CDR1 MNHEY, CDR2 SVGAGI. With 2 bases removed from V and 10 bases from J, the gap between germline ends came to 12 bases. The CDR3 has 13 amino acids.

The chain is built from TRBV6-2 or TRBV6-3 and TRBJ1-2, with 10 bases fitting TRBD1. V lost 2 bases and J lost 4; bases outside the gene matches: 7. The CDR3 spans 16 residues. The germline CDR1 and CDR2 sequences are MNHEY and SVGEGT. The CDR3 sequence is CASSYRGTGAPYGYTF. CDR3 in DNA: TGTGCCAGCAGTTACCGGGGGACAGGGGCCCCCTATGGCTACACCTTC.

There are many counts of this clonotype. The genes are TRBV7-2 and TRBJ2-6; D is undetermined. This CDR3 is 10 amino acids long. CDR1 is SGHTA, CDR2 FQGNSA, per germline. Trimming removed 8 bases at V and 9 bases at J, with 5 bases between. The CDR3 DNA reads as TGTGCCAGCTCCCTCAACGTCCTGACTTTC. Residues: CASSLNVLTF.

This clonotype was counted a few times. In nucleotides, the CDR3 is TGTGCCAGCAGTCCGAGCACAGATACGCAGTATTTT. Its protein is CASSPSTDTQYF. J is TRBJ2-3 and V is TRBV28; D unclear. The CDR3 length is 12 residues. The germline V gene encodes CDR1 MDHEN and CDR2 SYDVKM. Between the trimmed V and J ends, which lost 5 bases and 0 bases, there was a span of 3 bases.

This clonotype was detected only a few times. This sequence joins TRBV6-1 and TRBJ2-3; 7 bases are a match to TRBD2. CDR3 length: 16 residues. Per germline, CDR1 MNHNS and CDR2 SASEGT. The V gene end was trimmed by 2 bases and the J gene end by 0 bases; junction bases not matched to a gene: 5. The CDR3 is CASSEWGGSSTDTQYF. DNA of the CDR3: TGTGCCAGCAGTGAATGGGGGGGTTCTAGCACAGATACGCAGTATTTT.

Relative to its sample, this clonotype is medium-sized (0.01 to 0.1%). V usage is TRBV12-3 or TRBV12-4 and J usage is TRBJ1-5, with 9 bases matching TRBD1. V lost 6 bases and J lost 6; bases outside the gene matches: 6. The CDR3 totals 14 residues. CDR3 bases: TGTGCCAGCAGGTGGACAGGGGAAGGTCAGCCCCAGCATTTT. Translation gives CASRWTGEGQPQHF.

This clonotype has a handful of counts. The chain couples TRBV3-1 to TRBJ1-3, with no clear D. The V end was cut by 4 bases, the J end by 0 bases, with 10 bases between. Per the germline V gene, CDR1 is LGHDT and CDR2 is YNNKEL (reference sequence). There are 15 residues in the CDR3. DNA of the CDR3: TGTGCCAGCAGCCGGTGGAGTTACTCTGGAAACACCATATATTTT. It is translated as CASSRWSYSGNTIYF.

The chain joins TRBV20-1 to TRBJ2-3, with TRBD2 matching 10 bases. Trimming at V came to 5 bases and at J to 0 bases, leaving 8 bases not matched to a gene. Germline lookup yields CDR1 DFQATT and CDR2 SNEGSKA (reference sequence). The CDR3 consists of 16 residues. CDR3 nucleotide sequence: TGCAGTGCTTTGGGACTAGCGCTCCAGAGCACAGATACGCAGTATTTT. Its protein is CSALGLALQSTDTQYF.

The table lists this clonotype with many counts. For the CDR3, the DNA is TGCAGTGCTAGAGGGATGAGTTACACCGGGGAGCTGTTTTTT. Translating it yields CSARGMSYTGELFF. The chain carries TRBV20-1 and TRBJ2-2; D remains ambiguous. CDR3 size: 14 residues. The germline CDR1 and CDR2 sequences are DFQATT and SNEGSKA (reference sequence). Deletions cut 1 base from V and 3 bases from J, with 9 bases between.

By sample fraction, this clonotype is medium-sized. Here the CDR3 DNA reads TGTGCCAGCAGTGAAGACGTTTATGAAAAACTGTTTTTT. It yields the protein CASSEDVYEKLFF. This chain links TRBV6-1 with TRBJ1-4; D call uncertain. Trimming removed 1 base from V and 6 bases from J, with 6 bases in between. The CDR3 has 13 amino acids. Germline V gene lookup returns CDR1 MNHNS and CDR2 SASEGT.

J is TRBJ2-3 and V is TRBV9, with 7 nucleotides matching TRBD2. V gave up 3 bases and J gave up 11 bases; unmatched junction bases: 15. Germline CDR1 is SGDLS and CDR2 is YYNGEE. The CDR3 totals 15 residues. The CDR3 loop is CASSGYGEGSGRQYF. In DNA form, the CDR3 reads TGTGCCAGCAGCGGGTACGGGGAGGGCTCAGGGAGGCAGTATTTT.

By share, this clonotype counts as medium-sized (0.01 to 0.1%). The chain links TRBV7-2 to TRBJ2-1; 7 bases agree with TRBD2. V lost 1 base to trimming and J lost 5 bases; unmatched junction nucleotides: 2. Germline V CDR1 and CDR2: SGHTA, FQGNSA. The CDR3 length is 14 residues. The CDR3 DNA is TGTGCCAGCAGCTTAGGACTAGCCGACAATGAGCAGTTCTTC. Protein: CASSLGLADNEQFF. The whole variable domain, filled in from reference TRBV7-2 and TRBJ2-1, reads GAGVSQSPSNKVTEKGKDVELRCDPISGHTALYWYRQSLGQGLEFLIYFQGNSAPDKSGLPSDRFSAERTGGSVSTLTIQRTQQEDSAVYLCASSLGLADNEQFFGPGTRLTVL.

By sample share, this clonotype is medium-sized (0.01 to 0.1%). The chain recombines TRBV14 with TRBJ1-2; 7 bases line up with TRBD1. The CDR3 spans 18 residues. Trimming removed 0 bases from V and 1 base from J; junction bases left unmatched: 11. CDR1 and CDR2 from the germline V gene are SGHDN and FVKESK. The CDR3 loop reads CASSQDYGQATYNYGYTF. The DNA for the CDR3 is TGTGCCAGCAGCCAAGACTACGGACAGGCGACTTATAACTATGGCTACACCTTC.

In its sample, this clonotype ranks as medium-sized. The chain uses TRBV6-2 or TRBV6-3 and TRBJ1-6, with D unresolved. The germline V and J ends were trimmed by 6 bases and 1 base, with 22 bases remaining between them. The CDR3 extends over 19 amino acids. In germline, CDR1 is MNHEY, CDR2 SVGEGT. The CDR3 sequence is CASSYEGGSRRSYNSPLHF. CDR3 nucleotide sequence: TGTGCCAGCAGCTACGAGGGCGGATCAAGGAGGTCCTATAATTCACCCCTCCACTTT.

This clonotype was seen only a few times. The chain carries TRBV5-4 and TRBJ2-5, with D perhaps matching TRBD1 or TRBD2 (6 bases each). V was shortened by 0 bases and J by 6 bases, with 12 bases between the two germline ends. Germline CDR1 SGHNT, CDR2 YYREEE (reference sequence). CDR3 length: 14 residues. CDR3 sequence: CASSLDQGTQTQYF. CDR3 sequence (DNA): TGTGCCAGCAGCTTGGATCAGGGGACTCAGACCCAGTACTTC.

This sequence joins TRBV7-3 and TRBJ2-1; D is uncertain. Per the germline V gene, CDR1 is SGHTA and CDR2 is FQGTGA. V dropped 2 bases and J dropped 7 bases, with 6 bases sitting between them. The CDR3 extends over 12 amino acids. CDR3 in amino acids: CASSLRQNEQFF. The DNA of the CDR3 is TGTGCCAGCAGCTTACGCCAGAATGAGCAGTTCTTC.

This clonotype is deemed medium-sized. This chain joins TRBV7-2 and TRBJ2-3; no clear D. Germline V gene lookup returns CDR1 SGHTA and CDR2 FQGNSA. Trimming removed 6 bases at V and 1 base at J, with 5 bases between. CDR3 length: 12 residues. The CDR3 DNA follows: TGTGCCAGCAGTTGGGGCACAGATACGCAGTATTTT. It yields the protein CASSWGTDTQYF.

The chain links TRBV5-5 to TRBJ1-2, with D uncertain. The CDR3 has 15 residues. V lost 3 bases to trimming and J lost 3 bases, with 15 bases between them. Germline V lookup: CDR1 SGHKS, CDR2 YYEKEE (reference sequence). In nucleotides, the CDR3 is TGTGCCAGCAGCTGGGATTTAGACCTATACTATGGCTACACCTTC. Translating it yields CASSWDLDLYYGYTF. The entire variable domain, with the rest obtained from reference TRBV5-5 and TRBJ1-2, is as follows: DAGVTQSPTHLIKTRGQQVTLRCSPISGHKSVSWYQQVLGQGPQFIFQYYEKEERGRGNFPDRFSARQFPNYSSELNVNALLLGDSALYLCASSWDLDLYYGYTFGSGTRLTVV.